This T cell receptor beta chain was captured by sequencing in a study of control samples from healthy donors and cancer patients (TCRdb year 2020). The receptor library was made with the immunoSEQ multiplex PCR assay. TCRdb holds this immuneACCESS table with in-frame rearrangements only. Some clones are missing; in checked studies, unresolved V genes explain under half, and the rest has no known cause. The sample records 170,000 or so clones, nearly 90% of which are singletons. The ten largest clones take up just over 1.4% of the sample. The CDR3 starts with the cysteine, ends with the phenylalanine, and has 11 residues. Here the CDR3 DNA is all that survives: 33 bases in frame from base 1. Via the germline V gene, CDR1 is SGHDN and CDR2 FVKESK. Cut back by 5 bases and 2 bases, the V and J ends lie 4 bases apart. With regard to this clone: It lacks a known antigen. No much larger clonotype is one base removed from it; base qualities were not supplied.

What was sequenced was blood. The source of this sequence is a woman aged 45-60 years in good health. Recombination linked TRBV14 to TRBJ2-7; a confident D gene designation cannot be given. The DNA reads as follows: TGTGCCAGCAGCTCAGCCTACGAGCAGTACTTC. This codes for CASSSAYEQYF. The reference TRBV14 and TRBJ2-7 proteins fill in what lies around the CDR3, so the full variable domain reads EAGVTQFPSHSVIEKGQTVTLRCDPISGHDNLYWYRRVMGKEIKFLLHFVKESKQDESGMPNNRFLAERTGGTYSTLKVQPAELEDSGVYFCASSSAYEQYFGPGTRLTVT.